This T cell receptor beta chain originates from a study of CD8+CD57+ T cells in acquired aplastic anemia. The use of genomic DNA as template underpinned the TCR beta VDJ and CDR3 profiling. TCRdb used MiXCR to reprocess the reads, holding one entry per CDR3 protein. The top ten hold 29% of the sample, which has some 120,000 distinct CDR3 sequences, roughly 55% seen once. Overall study findings and caveats: Patients and controls turned out to have some 30 CD8+ CDR3 sequences in common.

CDR1 is LNHDA and CDR2 is SQIVND in the germline V gene (reference sequence). V dropped 5 bases and J dropped 5; count of bases not matched to a gene: 5. The CDR3 is 14 amino acids. A remark on this clonotype: Its target is unknown.

Patients sequenced had flow cytometry evidence of CD8+CD57+ cell expansion. This TCR was recovered from a human donor with aplastic anemia. The chain uses TRBV19 and TRBJ1-5; 8 bases are shared with TRBD1. Sequenced input: sorted CD4+, CD8+, or CD8+CD57+ T cells (not recorded which) from PBMCs. CDR3 in amino acids: CASSPRGPHQPQHF. The CDR3 coding sequence is TGTGCCAGTAGTCCCAGGGGGCCTCATCAGCCCCAGCATTTT. Using reference TRBV19 and TRBJ1-5 for the parts outside the CDR3, the full variable domain is DGGITQSPKYLFRKEGQNVTLSCEQNLNHDAMYWYRQDPGQGLRLIYYSQIVNDFQKGDIAEGYSVSREKKESFPLTVTSAQKNPTAFYLCASSPRGPHQPQHFGDGTRLSIL.